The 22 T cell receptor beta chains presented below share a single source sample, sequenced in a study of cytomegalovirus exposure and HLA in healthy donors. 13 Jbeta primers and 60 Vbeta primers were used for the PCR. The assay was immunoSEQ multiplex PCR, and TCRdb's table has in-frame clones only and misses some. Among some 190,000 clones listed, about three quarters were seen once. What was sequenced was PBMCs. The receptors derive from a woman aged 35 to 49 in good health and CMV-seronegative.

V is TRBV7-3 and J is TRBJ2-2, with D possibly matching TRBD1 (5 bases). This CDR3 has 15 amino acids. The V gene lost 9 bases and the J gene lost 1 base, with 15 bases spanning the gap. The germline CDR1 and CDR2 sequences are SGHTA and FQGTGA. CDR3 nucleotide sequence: TGTGCCAGTAGTCTACTAACAGGGAACACCGGGGAGCTGTTTTTT. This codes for CASSLLTGNTGELFF.

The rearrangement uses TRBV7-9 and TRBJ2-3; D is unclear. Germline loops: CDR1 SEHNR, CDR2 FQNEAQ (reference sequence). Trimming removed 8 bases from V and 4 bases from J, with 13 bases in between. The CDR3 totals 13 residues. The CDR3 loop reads CASHTYRADTQYF. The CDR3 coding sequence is TGTGCCAGCCACACTTACCGGGCAGATACGCAGTATTTT.

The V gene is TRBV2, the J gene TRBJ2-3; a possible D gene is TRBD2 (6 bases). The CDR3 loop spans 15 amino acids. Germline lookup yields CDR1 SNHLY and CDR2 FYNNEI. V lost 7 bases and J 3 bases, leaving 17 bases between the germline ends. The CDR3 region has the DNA TGTGCCAGCACGCGTACCCCCGCGGGAACAGATACGCAGTATTTT. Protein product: CASTRTPAGTDTQYF.

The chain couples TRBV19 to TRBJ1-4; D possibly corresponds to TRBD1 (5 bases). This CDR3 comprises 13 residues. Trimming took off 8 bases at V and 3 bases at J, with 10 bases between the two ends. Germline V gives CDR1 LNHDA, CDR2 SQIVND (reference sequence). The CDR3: CASSGGSNEKLFF. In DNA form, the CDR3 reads TGTGCCAGTTCGGGGGGATCTAATGAAAAACTGTTTTTT.

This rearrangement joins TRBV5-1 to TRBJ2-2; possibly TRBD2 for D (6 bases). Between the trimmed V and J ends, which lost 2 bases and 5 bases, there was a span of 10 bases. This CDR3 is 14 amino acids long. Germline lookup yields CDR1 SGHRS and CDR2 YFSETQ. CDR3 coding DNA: TGCGCCAGCAGCTTAGTCAGCGGGACCGGGGAGCTGTTTTTT. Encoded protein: CASSLVSGTGELFF. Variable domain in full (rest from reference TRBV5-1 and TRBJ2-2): KAGVTQTPRYLIKTRGQQVTLSCSPISGHRSVSWYQQTPGQGLQFLFEYFSETQRNKGNFPGRFSGRQFSNSRSEMNVSTLELGDSALYLCASSLVSGTGELFFGEGSRLTVL.

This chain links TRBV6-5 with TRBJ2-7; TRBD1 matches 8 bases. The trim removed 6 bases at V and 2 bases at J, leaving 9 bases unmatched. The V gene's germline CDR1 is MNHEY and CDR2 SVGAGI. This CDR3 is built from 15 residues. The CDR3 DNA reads TGTGCCAGCAGCCCCGGACGGACAGGGCCCTACGAGCAGTACTTC. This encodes CASSPGRTGPYEQYF.

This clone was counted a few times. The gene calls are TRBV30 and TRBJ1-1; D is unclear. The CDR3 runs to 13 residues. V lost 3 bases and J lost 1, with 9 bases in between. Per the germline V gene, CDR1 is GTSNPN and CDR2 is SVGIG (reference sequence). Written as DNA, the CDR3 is TGTGCCTGGAGCCGAGAACCGAACACTGAAGCTTTCTTT. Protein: CAWSREPNTEAFF.

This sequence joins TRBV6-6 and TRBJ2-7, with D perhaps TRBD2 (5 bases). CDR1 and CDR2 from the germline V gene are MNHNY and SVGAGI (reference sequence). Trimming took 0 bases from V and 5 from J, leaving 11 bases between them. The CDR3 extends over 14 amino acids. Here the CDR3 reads CASSYSTGSDEQYF. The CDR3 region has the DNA TGTGCCAGCAGTTACTCTACGGGATCGGACGAGCAGTACTTC.

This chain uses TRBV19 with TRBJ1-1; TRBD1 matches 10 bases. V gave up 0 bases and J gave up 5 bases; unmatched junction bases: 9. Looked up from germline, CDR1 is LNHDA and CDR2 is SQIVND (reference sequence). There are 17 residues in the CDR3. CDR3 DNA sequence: TGTGCCAGTAGTATAGATCCCACGACAGGGGGCGGAACTGAAGCTTTCTTT. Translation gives CASSIDPTTGGGTEAFF.

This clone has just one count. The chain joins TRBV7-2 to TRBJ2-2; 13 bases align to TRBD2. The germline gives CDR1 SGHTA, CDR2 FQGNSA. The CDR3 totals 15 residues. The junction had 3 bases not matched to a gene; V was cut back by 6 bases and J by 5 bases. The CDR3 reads CASSPGLAGTGELFF. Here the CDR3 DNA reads TGTGCCAGCAGTCCGGGACTAGCGGGAACCGGGGAGCTGTTTTTT. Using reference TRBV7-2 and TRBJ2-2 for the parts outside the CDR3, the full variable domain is GAGVSQSPSNKVTEKGKDVELRCDPISGHTALYWYRQSLGQGLEFLIYFQGNSAPDKSGLPSDRFSAERTGGSVSTLTIQRTQQEDSAVYLCASSPGLAGTGELFFGEGSRLTVL.

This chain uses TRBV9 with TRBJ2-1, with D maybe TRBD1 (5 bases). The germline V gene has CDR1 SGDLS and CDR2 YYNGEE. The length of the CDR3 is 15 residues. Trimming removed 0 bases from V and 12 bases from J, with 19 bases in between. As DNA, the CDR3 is TGTGCCAGCAGCGTAGATGGAAGGACACCTTCTCCGCAGTTCTTC. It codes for CASSVDGRTPSPQFF.

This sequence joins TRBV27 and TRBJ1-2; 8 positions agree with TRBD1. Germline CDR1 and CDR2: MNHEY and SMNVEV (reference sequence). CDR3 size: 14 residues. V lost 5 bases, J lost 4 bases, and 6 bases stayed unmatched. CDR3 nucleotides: TGTGCCAGCAGTGGCTCAGGGGGCGGCTATGGCTACACCTTC. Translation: CASSGSGGGYGYTF.

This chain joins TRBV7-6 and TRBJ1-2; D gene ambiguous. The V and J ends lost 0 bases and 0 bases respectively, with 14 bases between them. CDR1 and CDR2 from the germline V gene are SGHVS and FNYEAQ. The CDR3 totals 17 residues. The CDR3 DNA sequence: TGTGCCAGCAGCTTAGCTCAAGGGAGATCCTCTAACTATGGCTACACCTTC. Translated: CASSLAQGRSSNYGYTF.

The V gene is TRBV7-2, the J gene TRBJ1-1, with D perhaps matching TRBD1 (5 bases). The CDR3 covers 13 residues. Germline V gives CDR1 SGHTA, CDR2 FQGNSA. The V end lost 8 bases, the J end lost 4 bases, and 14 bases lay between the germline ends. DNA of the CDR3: TGTGCCAGCGGCGGCAGGGTAGCCACTGAAGCTTTCTTT. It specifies CASGGRVATEAFF.

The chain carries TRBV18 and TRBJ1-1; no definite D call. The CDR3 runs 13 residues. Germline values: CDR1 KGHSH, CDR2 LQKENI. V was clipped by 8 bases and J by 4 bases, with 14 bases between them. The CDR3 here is CASTPERGTEAFF. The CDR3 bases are TGTGCCAGCACGCCAGAGCGGGGCACTGAAGCTTTCTTT.

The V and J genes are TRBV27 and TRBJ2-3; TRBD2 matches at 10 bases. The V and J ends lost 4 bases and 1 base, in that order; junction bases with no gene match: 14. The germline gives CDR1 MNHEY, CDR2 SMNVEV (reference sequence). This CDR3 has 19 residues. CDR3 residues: CASSSDTSGIIDGTDTQYF. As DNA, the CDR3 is TGTGCCAGCAGTTCCGATACTAGCGGGATTATCGATGGCACAGATACGCAGTATTTT.

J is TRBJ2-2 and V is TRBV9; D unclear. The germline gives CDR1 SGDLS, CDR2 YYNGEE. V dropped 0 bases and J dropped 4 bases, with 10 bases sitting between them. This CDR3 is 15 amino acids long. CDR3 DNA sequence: TGTGCCAGCAGCGTAGAAGTGAGAGGCACCGGGGAGCTGTTTTTT. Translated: CASSVEVRGTGELFF.

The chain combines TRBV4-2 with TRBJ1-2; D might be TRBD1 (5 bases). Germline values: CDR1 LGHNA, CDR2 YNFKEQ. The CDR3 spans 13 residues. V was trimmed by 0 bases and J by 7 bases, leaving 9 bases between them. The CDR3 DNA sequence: TGTGCCAGCAGCCAAGAAAGGGGCCTTGGCTACACCTTC. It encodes CASSQERGLGYTF.

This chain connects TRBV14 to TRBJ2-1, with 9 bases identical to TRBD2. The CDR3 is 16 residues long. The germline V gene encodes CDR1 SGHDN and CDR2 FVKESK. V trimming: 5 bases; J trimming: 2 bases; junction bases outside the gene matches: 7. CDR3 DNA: TGTGCCAGCAGCGCGGGGAGCGGGAGGCCCTACAATGAGCAGTTCTTC. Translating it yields CASSAGSGRPYNEQFF.

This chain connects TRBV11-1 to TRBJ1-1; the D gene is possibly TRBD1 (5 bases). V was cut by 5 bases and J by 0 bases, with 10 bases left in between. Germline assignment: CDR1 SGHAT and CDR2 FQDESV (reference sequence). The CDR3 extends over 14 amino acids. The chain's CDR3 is CASSPDRVNTEAFF. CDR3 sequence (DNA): TGTGCCAGCAGCCCAGACAGAGTGAACACTGAAGCTTTCTTT.

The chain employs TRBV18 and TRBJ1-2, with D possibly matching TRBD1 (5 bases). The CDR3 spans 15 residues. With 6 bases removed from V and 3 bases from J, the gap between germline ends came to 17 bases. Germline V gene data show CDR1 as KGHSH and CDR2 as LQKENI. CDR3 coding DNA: TGTGCCAGCTCCAAGGCGTTGGCGGGGGACTATGGCTACACCTTC. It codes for CASSKALAGDYGYTF.

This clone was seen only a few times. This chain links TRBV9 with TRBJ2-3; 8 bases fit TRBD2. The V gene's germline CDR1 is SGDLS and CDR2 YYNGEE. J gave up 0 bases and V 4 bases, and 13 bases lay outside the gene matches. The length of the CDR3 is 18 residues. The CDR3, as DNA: TGTGCCAGCAGCTCCCCCGAAGGTTCTAGCGGGAGCACAGATACGCAGTATTTT. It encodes CASSSPEGSSGSTDTQYF. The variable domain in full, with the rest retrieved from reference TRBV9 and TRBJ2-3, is DSGVTQTPKHLITATGQRVTLRCSPRSGDLSVYWYQQSLDQGLQFLIQYYNGEERAKGNILERFSAQQFPDLHSELNLSSLELGDSALYFCASSSPEGSSGSTDTQYFGPGTRLTVL.